The entry below describes one T cell receptor beta chain. No antigen is known for it. From each donor, an approximately 2.5 ml peripheral blood sample was drawn into PAXgene tubes and stored at -80 degrees C. Without any T cell sorting, total RNA was extracted from whole blood using the PAXgene blood miRNA kit on an automated QIAcube. Peripheral blood from monozygotic twin pairs who were concordant or discordant for inflammatory bowel disease underwent deep TCRalpha and TCRbeta repertoire profiling using unique molecular barcoding. Smoking habits were recorded for all twin pairs, with individuals classified as current, former or never smokers. The data are from a study of monozygotic twins with inflammatory bowel disease (dated by TCRdb to between 2018 and 2021). A note on the overall study: A total of some 30 monozygotic twin pairs were included in the full study, comprising nine German pairs (four IBD-concordant, five IBD-discordant) and 19 IBD-discordant Danish pairs. Disease-associated traits were sought mainly through comparisons between IBD patients and their genetically identical healthy co-twins within discordant pairs. Each individual had, on average, about 151 000 unique TCRalpha sequences and 181 000 unique TCRbeta sequences available for analysis.

To prepare the library, 5' RACE was applied. Each TCR library was prepared from 3,500 to 4,500 ng of total RNA. For each sample, cDNA was synthesized in eight separate reactions using SMARTScribe reverse transcriptase. Unique molecular identifiers containing a 6-nucleotide sample barcode were introduced through template switching during cDNA synthesis. Two nested PCRs of roughly 16 and 10 cycles amplified the TCRalpha and TCRbeta cDNA, and bead purification followed each PCR. Before amplification, the cDNA was both treated with uracil DNA-glycosylase and purified with the QIAquick PCR purification kit. The second PCR was the step at which Illumina TruSeq-compatible adapters and sample-specific barcodes were added. Library quality and concentration were checked on TapeStation and Qubit, and libraries were pooled at roughly 5.1 ng each. Sequencing of pooled libraries was carried out on an Illumina HiSeq2500 single-index Rapid Run using 2 x 100 bp reads and custom sequencing primers. In the original analysis: MiGEC version 1.2.6 was used for UMI-based consensus assembly to correct PCR and sequencing errors. MiXCR version 2.1.1 was used for V(D)J alignment, clonotype assembly and CDR3 extraction. Gene usage, clonotype sharing and MAIT/NKT TCR abundance were normalised by analysing the top 1000, 10 000 and 20 000 clonotypes per sample. Diversity was computed as the inverse Simpson index with the vegan R package after downsampling to 27 000 UMIs. Statistical testing used paired Mann-Whitney U tests on the discordant twin pairs and applied Benjamini-Hochberg correction for multiple testing. The reads were reprocessed in TCRdb, with one entry per CDR3 protein sequence and no accompanying DNA. TCRdb assigned the V and J calls; the authors' analysis was not used. The table for this sample shows fewer than 400,000 distinct CDR3 sequences. Clones ranked in the top ten supply approximately 5.9% of the sample.

Study-wide findings and limitations: Fewer clonotypes were shared with other individuals by IBD patients than by healthy twins, most markedly in patients showing signs of disease activity. Repertoire similarity did not differ between concordant and discordant twins, possibly due to limited statistical power. The results gave no support for a single strong signal or clonotype linked to IBD. Differing immunosuppressive treatments among patients may have added background noise and inter-individual variability to the repertoires. Distinction between different T cell subtypes could not be achieved in the analysis. A decrease in TCRbeta repertoire diversity, as measured by inverse Simpson index, was observed in IBD patients compared with their healthy co-twins.

This clonotype was sampled from a human donor with ulcerative colitis or Crohn's disease, or a healthy co-twin of an affected twin (not recorded which). Sequences were obtained from blood.

This receptor has the CDR3 CASSYSSRDREDEQFF. Here the chain combines TRBV6-5 and TRBJ2-1; TCRdb designates TRBD1, a call that cannot be tested without DNA. The germline V gene encodes CDR1 MNHEY and CDR2 SVGAGI. The CDR3 measures 16 amino acids from cysteine to phenylalanine. No DNA was logged.